These 13 T cell receptor beta chains were sequenced from one sample in a study of identical twins' blood T cells. TCRdb re-derived calls from the 5' RACE reads in MiXCR, one entry per CDR3 protein. The repertoire holds a few hundred thousand distinct CDR3 sequences, with about 28% as singletons. Sample: PBMCs. The receptors were gathered from a woman aged 18-49 years in good health.

This clonotype was seen a handful of times. The chain uses TRBV10-3 and TRBJ1-1, with D uncertain. CDR1 ENHRY and CDR2 SYGVKD come from the germline V gene. The CDR3 is 13 residues long. The germline V and J ends were trimmed by 0 bases and 6 bases, with 8 bases remaining between them. CDR3 coding DNA: TGTGCCATCAGTGAGTCAACAGCCTCTGAAGCTTTCTTT. Protein sequence: CAISESTASEAFF.

The J gene is TRBJ2-3, the V gene TRBV28; perhaps TRBD1 as D (6 bases). This CDR3 is 15 amino acids long. CDR1 and CDR2 (germline): MDHEN, SYDVKM. V was pared by 5 bases and J by 0 bases, with 12 bases between. The CDR3 reads CASSPGHSSTDTQYF. The CDR3 coding sequence is TGTGCCAGCAGTCCGGGACACTCTAGCACAGATACGCAGTATTTT.

V and J are TRBV6-5 and TRBJ2-5, with TRBD2 matching over 14 bases. The CDR3 spans 15 residues. Germline V gives CDR1 MNHEY, CDR2 SVGAGI. Trimming took 2 bases from V and 4 from J; bases not matched to a gene: 0. The CDR3 region has the DNA TGTGCCAGCAGTTACGGGACTAGCGGGAGAGAGACCCAGTACTTC. It encodes CASSYGTSGRETQYF.

The V call is TRBV11-2, the J call TRBJ2-4; the D is unclear. This CDR3 contains 16 residues. Germline assignment: CDR1 SGHAT and CDR2 FQNNGV. V was shortened by 5 bases and J by 1 base, with 15 bases between the two germline ends. CDR3 DNA sequence: TGTGCCAGCAGCGCGCTCCTACTTGAGGCCAAAAACATTCAGTACTTC. It specifies CASSALLLEAKNIQYF.

The chain couples TRBV5-8 to TRBJ2-7; no firm D call. The CDR3 has 12 residues. V was cut by 0 bases and J by 6 bases, with 7 bases left in between. The germline gives CDR1 SGHTS, CDR2 YDEGEE. The CDR3 nucleotides read TGTGCCAGCAGCTTGGGACATTTCGAGCAGTACTTC. Protein: CASSLGHFEQYF.

The chain recombines TRBV2 with TRBJ1-2; 7 bases are shared with TRBD1. Germline values: CDR1 SNHLY, CDR2 FYNNEI. Losses at the gene ends were 10 bases for V and 4 bases for J; bases not matched to a gene: 24. The CDR3 is made up of 18 amino acids. Written as DNA, the CDR3 is TGTGCCACTCCGACGTTTTCCGACATGCAGGGGGGCTTCTATGGCTACACCTTC. It yields the protein CATPTFSDMQGGFYGYTF. Combining the CDR3 with reference TRBV2 and TRBJ1-2 gives the whole variable domain EPEVTQTPSHQVTQMGQEVILRCVPISNHLYFYWYRQILGQKVEFLVSFYNNEISEKSEIFDDQFSVERPDGSNFTLKIRSTKLEDSAMYFCATPTFSDMQGGFYGYTFGSGTRLTVV.

CDR3 sequence (DNA): TGCAGTGCCAAGGGGGGTAGGGACAGATCCTACAATGAGCAGTTCTTC. Its translation: CSAKGGRDRSYNEQFF. The J gene is TRBJ2-1, the V gene TRBV20-1, with D maybe TRBD1 (7 bases). Trimming cost V 6 bases and J 1 base, with 19 bases left between them. CDR1 is DFQATT, CDR2 SNEGSKA, per germline (reference sequence). There are 16 residues in the CDR3.

J is TRBJ1-2 and V is TRBV29-1, with D possibly TRBD1 on 5 matching bases. The V end was cut by 3 bases, the J end by 8 bases, with 16 bases between. The CDR3 loop spans 13 amino acids. The V gene's germline CDR1 is SQVTM and CDR2 ANQGSEA. The CDR3 protein is CSVDPRGGEGYTF. The CDR3 coding sequence is TGCAGCGTTGACCCGAGGGGAGGAGAGGGCTACACCTTC.

The chain has TRBV7-9 and TRBJ1-4; D gene ambiguous. The CDR3 sequence is 12 residues long. Germline V gives CDR1 SEHNR, CDR2 FQNEAQ (reference sequence). Trimming removed 7 bases from V and 6 bases from J, with 9 bases in between. For the CDR3, the DNA is TGTGCCAGCACCTCTGGTTATGAAAAACTGTTTTTT. Translated, it gives CASTSGYEKLFF.

Turning to this clonotype: The junction does not match germline at one end; this may be a read error. The chain recombines TRBV9 with TRBJ2-1, with D perhaps TRBD1 (6 bases). The CDR3 length is 15 residues. Germline CDR1 reads SGDLS; CDR2 reads YYNGEE. The CDR3 loop is CASSFTWDNYNKQFF. DNA for the CDR3: TGTGCCAGCAGCTTTACCTGGGACAACTACAATAAGCAGTTCTTC.

This clonotype has just a few counts. This rearrangement joins TRBV29-1 to TRBJ2-1, with 12 bases lining up with TRBD2. The V gene end was trimmed by 1 base and the J gene end by 0 bases; junction bases not matched to a gene: 4. Germline CDR1 SQVTM, CDR2 ANQGSEA. The CDR3 is 17 amino acids. The CDR3 region is CSVEGLGLAGSYNEQFF. The CDR3 DNA sequence: TGCAGCGTTGAAGGGCTGGGACTAGCGGGCTCCTACAATGAGCAGTTCTTC.

This clonotype was detected a few times. The CDR3 DNA reads as TGCAGCGTTGTCAGGGAGGTCAACACCGGGGAGCTGTTTTTT. This sequence encodes CSVVREVNTGELFF. This chain links TRBV29-1 with TRBJ2-2, with D perhaps TRBD2 (6 bases). Germline assignment: CDR1 SQVTM and CDR2 ANQGSEA. V was pared by 4 bases and J by 2 bases, with 11 bases between. CDR3 length: 14 residues.

V and J are TRBV18 and TRBJ1-1; D gene ambiguous. The V gene's germline CDR1 is KGHSH and CDR2 LQKENI. CDR3 length: 17 amino acids. Trimming removed 1 base at V and 0 bases at J, with 15 bases between. The CDR3 DNA follows: TGTGCCAGCTCACCACGAGGCGGGGTACTCATGAACACTGAAGCTTTCTTT. This gives the protein CASSPRGGVLMNTEAFF.